Detailed here is one T cell receptor (beta chain). Its specificity is not known. In germline, CDR1 is SGHAT, CDR2 FQDESV (reference sequence). V lost 5 bases to trimming and J lost 4 bases, with 16 bases between them. The CDR3 runs to 15 residues. These data belong to a study of molecular identifiers for immune sequencing clone quantification. Study results and caveats: Clones above 20 RNA copies contained over 98% of effector molecules and under 1% of naive molecules.

As previously described, bulk TCR libraries were made using listed TCR primers. TCRdb ran MiXCR on the PCR reads and lists one entry per CDR3 protein. This sample has over 300,000 distinct CDR3 sequences, with roughly 24% found just once. V is TRBV11-1 and J is TRBJ2-3; D might be TRBD2 (5 bases). The specimen was naive CD8+ T cells from blood, with Jurkat cell RNA spiked in. Stated subset: FACS-sorted CD8+CD4-CCR7+CD45RA+ naive T cells. The source is a human donor in good health. Some libraries in this study had Jurkat cell RNA spiked in. CDR3 DNA sequence: TGTGCCAGCAGCCGTTTCGGAGGAGTCCCAGATACGCAGTATTTT. It encodes CASSRFGGVPDTQYF.